This T cell receptor beta chain was identified during a study of OX40 agonist ivuxolimab in advanced cancers. In terms of the full investigation: The costimulatory receptor OX40 (CD134) was targeted by ivuxolimab, a fully human IgG2 agonistic monoclonal antibody. Intravenous ivuxolimab was administered to patients every 2 weeks at six dose levels: 0.01, 0.1, 0.3, 1.5, 3 and 10 mg/kg. In the dose-escalation cohort, 70% to 90% of patients were male, and the mean age was roughly 56 years with a range of roughly 23 to 79. The monotherapy dose-escalation portion (N of about 47 patients) of the phase I ivuxolimab trial is reported in the paper. The point of sequencing TCRbeta in the periphery was to test whether ivuxolimab changed TCR sequence diversity and drove clonal T-cell expansion. Three dose-escalation patients achieved partial responses, one with hepatocellular carcinoma and two with cutaneous melanoma. Of the roughly 54 dose-escalation patients, hepatocellular carcinoma was present in about 19, melanoma in roughly 15, renal cell carcinoma in 9 and head and neck cancer in 9. Patients were allowed to have had prior anti-PD-1, anti-PD-L1 or anti-CTLA-4 therapy, and about 40% of the dose-escalation patients had been treated with checkpoint inhibitors.

The trial excluded patients who had a history of autoimmune disease or were on systemic immunosuppression. Peripheral blood for TCR sequencing was collected from all dose cohorts at baseline, on cycle 4 day 1, and on cycle 7 day 1. The samples were taken from a phase I, first-in-human, multicenter, open-label dose-escalation trial of ivuxolimab. Adults with locally advanced or metastatic melanoma, renal cell carcinoma, hepatocellular carcinoma or head and neck squamous cell carcinoma were enrolled in the trial. Before TCR sequencing, CD4+ T cells and CD8+ T cells from peripheral blood were sorted into separate populations. The junction carries 17 bases between V and J, which are trimmed by 3 bases and 6 bases respectively. From cysteine to phenylalanine, the CDR3 is 15 amino acids long. CDR3 DNA is the only sequence kept; it has 45 bases, read in frame from the first base. Per the germline V gene, SGDLS is the CDR1 and YYNGEE is the CDR2.

For sequencing of the TCRbeta CDR3 region, genomic DNA was extracted from the sorted cells. The immunoSEQ Assay was used to sequence the TCRbeta CDR3 regions. TCRdb retrieved this table from immuneACCESS and kept in-frame rearrangements only. Not all clones are present; in checked studies, unresolved V genes account for under half, and no reason is known for the remainder. The sample table contains about 90,000 clones; only one count was recorded for less than 95% of them. The ten largest clones represent more than 8.5% of the sample. To note about this clone: Its binding antigen is unknown. No per-base quality is available; no much larger clone lies one base away.

The investigation overall reported the following: Partial responders in the 0.1-3.0 mg/kg groups had among the lowest normalized peripheral clonal expansion, especially among CD8+ T cells. At doses from 0.1 to 3.0 mg/kg, clonal expansion was seen in both CD4+ and CD8+ blood T cells between baseline and week 6. Low levels of normalized T-cell clonal expansion were also seen in some patients who did not respond. Antigen specificity was not determined for the clonally expanded peripheral T cells. After ivuxolimab, expanded clones were on average more numerous among CD8+ T cells than among CD4+ T cells.

The sample consisted of CD4+ or CD8+ T cells sorted from blood, taken in a trial of the OX40 agonist ivuxolimab. Rearrangement joined TRBV9 to TRBJ2-3, and perhaps TRBD1 as D gene, on 5 matching bases. The receptor was derived from an adult with an advanced solid tumor such as melanoma, head and neck, liver or kidney cancer. The DNA sequence is TGTGCCAGCAGCGGTCAGGGCTATCCTGGGGATACGCAGTATTTT. This encodes CASSGQGYPGDTQYF.